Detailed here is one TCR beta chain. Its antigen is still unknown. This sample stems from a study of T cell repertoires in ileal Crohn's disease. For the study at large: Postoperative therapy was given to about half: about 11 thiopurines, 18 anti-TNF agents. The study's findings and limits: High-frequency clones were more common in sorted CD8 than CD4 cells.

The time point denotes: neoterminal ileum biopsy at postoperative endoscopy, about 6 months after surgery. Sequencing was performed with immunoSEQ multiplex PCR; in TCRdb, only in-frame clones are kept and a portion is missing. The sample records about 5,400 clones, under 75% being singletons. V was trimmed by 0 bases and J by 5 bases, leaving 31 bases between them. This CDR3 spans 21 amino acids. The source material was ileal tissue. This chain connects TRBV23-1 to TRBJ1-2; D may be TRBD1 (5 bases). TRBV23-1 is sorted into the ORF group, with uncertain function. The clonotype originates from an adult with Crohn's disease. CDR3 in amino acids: CASSQSSRAPIHSAGMYGYTF. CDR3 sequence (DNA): TGCGCCAGCAGTCAATCGAGCAGGGCGCCCATTCATTCGGCGGGGATGTATGGCTACACCTTC.